These T cell receptor beta chains were read from a single sample in a study of blood T cell repertoires in COVID-19. Assay used: immunoSEQ multiplex PCR; TCRdb lists only in-frame clones, some missing. The sample comprises under 200,000 clones, roughly 83% of which are singletons, and nearly 6% rests with the top ten. Sequencing was carried out using peripheral blood. The origin of the receptors is a woman aged 40 to 49 with COVID-19, enrolled during active disease. Both conserved end residues are part of each CDR3. A D gene is named only where the DNA matches it firmly. Clone size is stated in some rows and not others, as once, few, many or a class when expanded.

j_call,v_call,d_call,clone_size,cdr3_nt,cdr3_aa
TRBJ1-2,TRBV7-9,NA,few,TGTGCCAGCAGCCGACAGGCTCAATATGGCTACACCTTC,CASSRQAQYGYTF
TRBJ2-3,TRBV5-1,TRBD1,NA,TGCGCCAGCAGCTTGATGGGACAGGGAGAAGATACGCAGTATTTT,CASSLMGQGEDTQYF
TRBJ2-2,TRBV12-5,NA,NA,TGTGCTAGTGGTTTTTTCAGGGAGGCCACCGGGGAGCTGTTTTTT,CASGFFREATGELFF
TRBJ1-2,TRBV19,TRBD1,NA,TGTGCCAGTAGCCCTTATACAGGGGGTAACTATGGCTACACCTTC,CASSPYTGGNYGYTF
TRBJ2-7,TRBV5-1,NA,NA,TGCGCCAGCAGCTTGGCGGGGGGCATGAGCTACGAGCAGTACTTC,CASSLAGGMSYEQYF
TRBJ2-1,TRBV7-2,NA,NA,TGTGCCAGCAGGTTAGCCGAGGGAGACCCGTTCTTC,CASRLAEGDPFF
TRBJ2-5,TRBV5-1,NA,many,TGCGCCAGCAGCGTTTGGGACTCCCAAGAGACCCAGTACTTC,CASSVWDSQETQYF
TRBJ2-3,TRBV11-2,TRBD2,NA,TGTGCCACCGAGCGGGGGGGCACAGATACGCAGTATTTT,CATERGGTDTQYF
TRBJ2-5,TRBV5-6,TRBD2,NA,TGTGCCAGCAGCCCCGGACTAGCGGATACCCAGTACTTC,CASSPGLADTQYF
TRBJ2-3,TRBV2,TRBD2,NA,TGTGCCAGCAGTGAATCCAGCGGGAGCAGTCATACGCAGTATTTT,CASSESSGSSHTQYF
TRBJ1-4,TRBV19,NA,NA,TGTGCCAGTAGTATGACAGTCACTAATGAAAAACTGTTTTTT,CASSMTVTNEKLFF
TRBJ2-7,TRBV3-1/TRBV3-2,NA,NA,TGTGCCAGCAGCCAAGAATCAGACAGTTCCTACGAGCAGTACTTC,CASSQESDSSYEQYF
TRBJ2-2,TRBV7-2,NA,NA,TGTGCCAGCAGCCCCCGAAGGGAGACCGGGGAGCTGTTTTTT,CASSPRRETGELFF
TRBJ2-7,TRBV28,TRBD1,NA,TGTGCCAGCAGCCCACAAACACCGGGGGACAGGGTATACGAGCAGTACTTC,CASSPQTPGDRVYEQYF
TRBJ2-1,TRBV7-8,NA,NA,TGTGCCAGCAGCTTAGGGGTGGTAGCGGTCTCCTACAATGAGCAGTTCTTC,CASSLGVVAVSYNEQFF
TRBJ1-2,TRBV30,NA,NA,TGTGCCTGGAGCATGGGGGCCGTTTTAGGCTACACCTTC,CAWSMGAVLGYTF
TRBJ1-2,TRBV19,NA,NA,TGTGCCAGTACCAAGGGGGTAAACTATGGCTACACCTTC,CASTKGVNYGYTF
TRBJ2-5,TRBV29-1,TRBD1,NA,TGCAGCGTTCGGAGGGGACAGGGCCCTCAAGAGACCCAGTACTTC,CSVRRGQGPQETQYF
TRBJ2-7,TRBV3-1/TRBV3-2,TRBD2,NA,TGTGCCAGCAGCCAAGCGGCGAGCGGGAGTTACGAGCAGTACTTC,CASSQAASGSYEQYF
TRBJ2-4,TRBV28,NA,NA,TGTGCCAGCAGCAAAGGGGGATCCAAAAACATTCAGTACTTC,CASSKGGSKNIQYF
TRBJ1-2,TRBV6-2/TRBV6-3,TRBD1,few,TGTGCCAGCAGTTACTCAACAGGGGTAGCTAACTATGGCTACACCTTC,CASSYSTGVANYGYTF
TRBJ2-2,TRBV5-1,TRBD2,NA,TGCGCCAGCAGCAGTAGCGGGGGGGCCAGGACCGGGGAGCTGTTTTTT,CASSSSGGARTGELFF
TRBJ1-1,TRBV5-6,NA,NA,TGTGCCAGCAGCTTGACAACTGAAGCTTTCTTT,CASSLTTEAFF
TRBJ1-6,TRBV5-1,NA,NA,TGCGCCAGCAGCTTGGAAGGGATCACCACTAGTTCACCCCTCCACTTT,CASSLEGITTSSPLHF
TRBJ2-5,TRBV4-2,NA,few,TGTGCCAGCAGCCAAGCCCAGAGGGAGACCCAGTACTTC,CASSQAQRETQYF
TRBJ2-5,TRBV16,NA,few,TGTGCCAGCAGCCAGCCGCTACAGGTCCAAGAGACCCAGTACTTC,CASSQPLQVQETQYF
TRBJ1-2,TRBV6-5,TRBD1,NA,TGTGCCAGCAGGGTCCTCAGGGGGCCATATGGCTACACCTTC,CASRVLRGPYGYTF
TRBJ2-2,TRBV24-1,TRBD2,once,TGTGCCACCAGAGCGGGAGCTGACGGGGAGCTGTTTTTT,CATRAGADGELFF
TRBJ2-7,TRBV14,TRBD1,NA,TGTGCCAGCAGCCCCAGACAGGGAGTCGACGAGCAGTACTTC,CASSPRQGVDEQYF
TRBJ2-2,TRBV30,NA,NA,TGTGCCTGGACCAGGGGGAACACCGGGGAGCTGTTTTTT,CAWTRGNTGELFF
TRBJ1-6,TRBV29-1,TRBD1,few,TGCAGCGTGGGGACAGACTATAATTCACCCCTCCACTTT,CSVGTDYNSPLHF
TRBJ2-5,TRBV18,TRBD2,NA,TGTGCCAGCTCACCACAGGCGGGGGGCCAAGAGACCCAGTACTTC,CASSPQAGGQETQYF
TRBJ1-1,TRBV21-1,NA,few,TGTGCCAGCAGCACACGACAGGGGGCAATTGTGAACACTGAAGCTTTCTTT,CASSTRQGAIVNTEAFF
TRBJ2-5,TRBV6-5,NA,NA,TGTGCCAGCAGTTCCACTAGGAAGGAGACCCAGTACTTC,CASSSTRKETQYF
TRBJ1-6,TRBV4-2,NA,NA,TGTGCCAGCAGCCAAGACAGGGTGATTGGTTCACCCCTCCACTTT,CASSQDRVIGSPLHF
TRBJ1-6,TRBV13,TRBD1,NA,TGTGCCAGCAGCTTAGAATCGACAGGGGAATGGAATTCACCCCTCCACTTT,CASSLESTGEWNSPLHF
TRBJ1-3,TRBV7-2,NA,NA,TGTGCCAGCAGCGCGAGCGGGGGCATATATTTT,CASSASGGIYF
TRBJ2-5,TRBV11-2,TRBD2,NA,TGTGCCAGCAGCCCGGGGGCGGGAGGGCCGGCGGGAGAGACCCAGTACTTC,CASSPGAGGPAGETQYF
TRBJ1-1,TRBV3-1/TRBV3-2,TRBD1,NA,TGTGCCAGCATCAACTCGAGGACAGGATTGAACACTGAAGCTTTCTTT,CASINSRTGLNTEAFF
TRBJ2-7,TRBV28,NA,NA,TGTGCCAGCAGTTACCCGGGCCGGGGCTACGAGCAGTACTTC,CASSYPGRGYEQYF
TRBJ2-7,TRBV3-1/TRBV3-2,NA,NA,TGTGCCAGCAGCCGAGGGAAGTGGGGAGGCGAGCAGTACTTC,CASSRGKWGGEQYF
TRBJ2-1,TRBV3-1/TRBV3-2,TRBD2,NA,TGTGCCAGCAGCCAAGACCTAGCGGGAGGTTACAATGAGCAGTTCTTC,CASSQDLAGGYNEQFF
TRBJ2-1,TRBV5-5,NA,NA,TGTGCCAGCGGTAGGGGCCCAGGCTCCTACAATGAGCAGTTCTTC,CASGRGPGSYNEQFF
TRBJ1-1,TRBV2,NA,NA,TGTGCCAGCAGTGAAAACAGGATGGACACTGAAGCTTTCTTT,CASSENRMDTEAFF
TRBJ2-5,TRBV5-1,TRBD2,NA,TGCGCCAGCAGCTCCTCTCCGCGGGGGGGCCTTGAGACCCAGTACTTC,CASSSSPRGGLETQYF
TRBJ2-3,TRBV19,TRBD2,NA,TGTGCCAGTAGTATAAAAGCGGGAGAGGCAGATACGCAGTATTTT,CASSIKAGEADTQYF
TRBJ2-1,TRBV11-2,TRBD2,NA,TGTGCCAGCAGCTTAAAGCCCCGGGAGGGCGAGCAGTTCTTC,CASSLKPREGEQFF
TRBJ2-2,TRBV3-1/TRBV3-2,TRBD1,NA,TGTGCCAGCAGCTCGTCGACAGGGTGGGACACCGGGGAGCTGTTTTTT,CASSSSTGWDTGELFF
TRBJ1-1,TRBV19,TRBD1,NA,TGTGCCAGTACCCCGGGGGACAGGGGGCTGGCTGAAGCTTTCTTT,CASTPGDRGLAEAFF
TRBJ2-3,TRBV4-1,NA,NA,TGCGCCAGCAGCCAAGATGGACAGAGCACAGATACGCAGTATTTT,CASSQDGQSTDTQYF
TRBJ2-1,TRBV18,TRBD2,NA,TGTGCCAGCTCACCACAATTAGCGGGACTCTACAATGAGCAGTTCTTC,CASSPQLAGLYNEQFF